Sequencing of this T cell receptor beta chain was carried out in a study of fetal regulatory T cell absence and autoimmunity. Deletions cut 0 bases from V and 0 bases from J, with 17 bases between. Germline lookup yields CDR1 MNHNS and CDR2 SASEGT. This CDR3 comprises 19 residues. Study-level findings and limits: In IPEX, the enrichment was taken to support antigen-driven autoimmunity before birth. Compared with cord blood, pancreas showed oligoclonal TCR enrichment, some clones over 80-fold.

Sequencing was performed with immunoSEQ multiplex PCR; in TCRdb, only in-frame clones are kept and a portion is missing. The sample carries more than 85,000 clones, about three quarters recorded once. Points on this clone: The antigen remains undetermined.

The TCR was taken from a male donor with IPEX syndrome. Sequencing was performed on pancreas tissue. J is TRBJ1-4 and V is TRBV6-1; D remains unclear. CDR3 DNA: TGTGCCAGCAGTGAAGCCTCACGGGCCCTTTGGACAACTAATGAAAAACTGTTTTTT. It encodes CASSEASRALWTTNEKLFF.